This T cell receptor beta chain came from a study of CD8+ T cells in alopecia areata. Peripheral blood, together with lesional scalp punch biopsies, was collected from alopecia areata patients. Sequencing used cDNA as its template, made by extracting RNA and reverse transcribing it. Only in-frame clones appear in the TCRdb table, and some are missing; sequencing was by immunoSEQ multiplex PCR. The profile covers fewer than 150,000 clones, with around two fifths appearing a single time and over 3% taken by the ten largest. V lost 6 bases and J lost 9; bases outside the gene matches: 14. This CDR3 has 14 amino acids. Germline lookup yields CDR1 SQVTM and CDR2 ANQGSEA.

The V gene is TRBV29-1, the J gene TRBJ2-4, with TRBD1 matching over 7 bases. The source material was CD4+ T cells sorted from blood. The TCR sequence derives from a human donor with alopecia areata. The CDR3 here is CSVGNNRGGGIQYF. Here the CDR3 DNA reads TGCAGCGTGGGAAACAACAGGGGTGGGGGCATTCAGTACTTC.